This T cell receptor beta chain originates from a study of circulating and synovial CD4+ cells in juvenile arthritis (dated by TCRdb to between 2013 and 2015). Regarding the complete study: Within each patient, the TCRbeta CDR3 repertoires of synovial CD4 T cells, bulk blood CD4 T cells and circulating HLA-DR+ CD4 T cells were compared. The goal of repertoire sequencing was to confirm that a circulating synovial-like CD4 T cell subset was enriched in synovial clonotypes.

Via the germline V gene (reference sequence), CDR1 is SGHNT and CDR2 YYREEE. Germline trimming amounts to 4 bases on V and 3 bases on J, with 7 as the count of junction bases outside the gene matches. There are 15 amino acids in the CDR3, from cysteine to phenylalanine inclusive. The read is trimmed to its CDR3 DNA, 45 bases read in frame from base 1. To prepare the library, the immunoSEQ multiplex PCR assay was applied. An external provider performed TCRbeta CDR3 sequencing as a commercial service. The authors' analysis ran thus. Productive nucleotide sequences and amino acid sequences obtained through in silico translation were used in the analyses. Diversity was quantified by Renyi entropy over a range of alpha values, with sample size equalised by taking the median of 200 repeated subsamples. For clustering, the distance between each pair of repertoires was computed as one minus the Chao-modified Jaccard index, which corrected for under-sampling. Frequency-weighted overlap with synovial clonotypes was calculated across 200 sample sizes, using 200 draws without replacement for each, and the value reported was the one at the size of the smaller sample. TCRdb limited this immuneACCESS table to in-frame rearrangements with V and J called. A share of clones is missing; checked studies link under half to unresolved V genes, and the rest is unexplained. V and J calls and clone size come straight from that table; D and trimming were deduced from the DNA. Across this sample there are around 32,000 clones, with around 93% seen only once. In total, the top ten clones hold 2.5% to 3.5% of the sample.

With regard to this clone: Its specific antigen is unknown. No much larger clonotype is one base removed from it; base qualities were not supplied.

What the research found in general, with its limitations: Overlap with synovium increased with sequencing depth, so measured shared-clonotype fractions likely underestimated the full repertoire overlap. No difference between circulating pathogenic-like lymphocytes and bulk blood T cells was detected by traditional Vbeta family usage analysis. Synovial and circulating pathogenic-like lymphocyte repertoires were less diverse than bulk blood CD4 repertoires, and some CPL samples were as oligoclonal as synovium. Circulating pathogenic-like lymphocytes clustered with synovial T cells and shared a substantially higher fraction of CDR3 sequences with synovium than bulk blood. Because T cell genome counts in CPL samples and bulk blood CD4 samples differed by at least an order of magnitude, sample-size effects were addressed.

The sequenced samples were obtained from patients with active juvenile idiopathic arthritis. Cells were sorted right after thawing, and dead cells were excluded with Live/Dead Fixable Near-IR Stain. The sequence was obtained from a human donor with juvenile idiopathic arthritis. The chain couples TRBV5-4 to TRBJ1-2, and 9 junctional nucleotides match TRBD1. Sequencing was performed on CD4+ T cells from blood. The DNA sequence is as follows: TGTGCCAGCAGCAACGCTGGACAGGGGTACTATGGCTACACCTTC. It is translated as CASSNAGQGYYGYTF.